Detailed here is one TCR beta chain. The data were produced by immunoSEQ multiplex PCR, yet TCRdb's version contains in-frame clones alone and is incomplete. The repertoire includes about 5,000 clones, 80% to 85% of them detected once, and less than 45% sits in the top ten. These data are taken from a study of chemoradiotherapy in HPV16-positive cancers. The CDR3 totals 15 residues. CDR1 and CDR2 from the germline V gene are LNHDA and SQIVND (reference sequence). Deletions cut 1 base from V and 5 bases from J, with 14 bases between. Sample collection was performed from a patient who underwent chemoradiotherapy. The gene calls are TRBV19 and TRBJ1-2; weak D call: TRBD1 (6 bases). This clonotype originated in a human donor with HPV-associated anogenital cancer. The CDR3 DNA follows: TGTGCCAGTAGTATAGGTGGGGGGGCAGCGTATGGCTACACCTTC. Translating gives CASSIGGGAAYGYTF. Looking up the rest from reference TRBV19 and TRBJ1-2 gives the full variable domain: DGGITQSPKYLFRKEGQNVTLSCEQNLNHDAMYWYRQDPGQGLRLIYYSQIVNDFQKGDIAEGYSVSREKKESFPLTVTSAQKNPTAFYLCASSIGGGAAYGYTFGSGTRLTVV.